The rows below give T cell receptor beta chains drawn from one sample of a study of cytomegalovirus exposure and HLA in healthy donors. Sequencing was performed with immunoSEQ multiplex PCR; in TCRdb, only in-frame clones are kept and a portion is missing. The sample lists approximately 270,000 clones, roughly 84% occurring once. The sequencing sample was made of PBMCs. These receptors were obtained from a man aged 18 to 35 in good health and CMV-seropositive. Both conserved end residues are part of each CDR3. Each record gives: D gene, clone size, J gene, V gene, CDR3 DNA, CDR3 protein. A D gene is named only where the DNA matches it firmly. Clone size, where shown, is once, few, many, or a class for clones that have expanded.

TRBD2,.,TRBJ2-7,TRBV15,TGTGCCACCAGCAGAGCGACTAGCGGGAGAGTATACGAGCAGTACTTC,CATSRATSGRVYEQYF
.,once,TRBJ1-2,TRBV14,TGTGCCAGCAGCCAAGACACAGTGAACTATGGCTACACCTTC,CASSQDTVNYGYTF
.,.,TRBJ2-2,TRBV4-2,TGTGCCAGCAGCCAAGCCTTTCCGGGGATGAACACCGGGGAGCTGTTTTTT,CASSQAFPGMNTGELFF
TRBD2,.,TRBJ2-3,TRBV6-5,TGTGCCAGCAGTTACAAGGCGGGAGTGCCCACAGATACGCAGTATTTT,CASSYKAGVPTDTQYF
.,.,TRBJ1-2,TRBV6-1,TGTGCCAGCAGTCCCGGGCTCAACCTATACTATGGCTACACCTTC,CASSPGLNLYYGYTF
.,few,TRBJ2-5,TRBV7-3,TGTGCCAGCAGCCCCTCCGGGGCGCGAGAGACCCAGTACTTC,CASSPSGARETQYF
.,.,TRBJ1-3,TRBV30,TGTGCCTGGAGAATCGGGGCCGGAAACACCATATATTTT,CAWRIGAGNTIYF
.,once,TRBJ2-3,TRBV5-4,TGTGCCAGCAGCACCGGTCAGGGATCGGACACAGATACGCAGTATTTT,CASSTGQGSDTDTQYF
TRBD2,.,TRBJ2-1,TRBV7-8,TGTGCCAGCAGCCCCCGCGGGGGGCCCTACAATGAGCAGTTCTTC,CASSPRGGPYNEQFF
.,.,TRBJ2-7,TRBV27,TGTGCCAGCAGTTTATTGGCGGGGAGCTCCTACGAGCAGTACTTC,CASSLLAGSSYEQYF
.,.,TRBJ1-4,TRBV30,TGTGCCTGGACCGGGGGTTTTAATGAAAAACTGTTTTTT,CAWTGGFNEKLFF
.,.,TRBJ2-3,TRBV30,TGTGCCTGGAGTGTAGTAGGAGATACGCAGTATTTT,CAWSVVGDTQYF
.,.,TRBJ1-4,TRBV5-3,TGTGCCAGAAGCGGTCAGAGGGCGTTCGGTACGAAACTGTTTTTT,CARSGQRAFGTKLFF
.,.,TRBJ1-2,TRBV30,TGTGCCTGGAGTGGAAGAGGGGGGGGCTACACCTTC,CAWSGRGGGYTF
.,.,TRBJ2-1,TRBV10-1,TGCGCCAGCAATGATGGAGGGGGCAATGAGCAGTTCTTC,CASNDGGGNEQFF
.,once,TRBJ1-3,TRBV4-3,TGCGCCAGCAGCCAAGAGTCCTATAGGCCGGGAAACACCATATATTTT,CASSQESYRPGNTIYF
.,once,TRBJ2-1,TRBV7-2,TGTGCCAGCAGCTTAGCCCGGGGGACCTACAATGAGCAGTTCTTC,CASSLARGTYNEQFF
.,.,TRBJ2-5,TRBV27,TGTGCCAGCAGTTTATCAGCCCAAGAGACCCAGTACTTC,CASSLSAQETQYF
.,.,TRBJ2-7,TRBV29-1,TGCAGCGTTGAAGTTCGAAGGGACTACGAGCAGTACTTC,CSVEVRRDYEQYF
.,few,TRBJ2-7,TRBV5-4,TGTGCCAGCAGCGCCGGACAGTTCAGGGAGCAGTACTTC,CASSAGQFREQYF
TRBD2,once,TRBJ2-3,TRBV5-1,TGCGCCAGCAGCTTGTCCGGGACTACCACAGATACGCAGTATTTT,CASSLSGTTTDTQYF
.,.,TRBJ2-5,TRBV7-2,TGTGCCAGCAGCTTAGGTATATCAAGTGGGGAGACCCAGTACTTC,CASSLGISSGETQYF
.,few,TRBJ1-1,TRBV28,TGTGCCAGCAACCTGAACACTGAAGCTTTCTTT,CASNLNTEAFF
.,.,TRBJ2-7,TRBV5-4,TGTGCCAGCAGCCTTCGGGGACAAAAGGTCGAGCAGTACTTC,CASSLRGQKVEQYF
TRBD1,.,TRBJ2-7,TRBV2,TGTGCCGCCAGAGCAGGGGGCGCATCCTACGAGCAGTACTTC,CAARAGGASYEQYF
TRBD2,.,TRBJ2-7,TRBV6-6,TGTGCCAGCAGACCTAGCGGGAGCGTCTACGAGCAGTACTTC,CASRPSGSVYEQYF
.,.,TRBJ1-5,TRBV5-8,TGTGCCAGCAGCGTGGGGTGGCCCCAGCATTTT,CASSVGWPQHF
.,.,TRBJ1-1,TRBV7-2,TGTGCCAGCAGCTTGACATCGAACACTGAAGCTTTCTTT,CASSLTSNTEAFF
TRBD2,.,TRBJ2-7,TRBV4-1,TGCGCCAGCAGCCCGGCGCGAGCGGGGTACGAGCAGTACTTC,CASSPARAGYEQYF
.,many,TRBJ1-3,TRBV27,TGTGCCAGCAGGGGGGGATACTCTGGAAACACCATATATTTT,CASRGGYSGNTIYF
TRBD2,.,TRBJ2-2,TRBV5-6,TGTGCCAGCAGGCTAGCGGGAGCGAGCACCGGGGAGCTGTTTTTT,CASRLAGASTGELFF
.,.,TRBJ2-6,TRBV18,TGTGCCAGCTCACCAACGATGAGCTCTGGGGCCAACGTCCTGACTTTC,CASSPTMSSGANVLTF
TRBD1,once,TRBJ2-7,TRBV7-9,TGTGCCAGCAGACCAAAGGGACAGGGCTCCTACGAGCAGTACTTC,CASRPKGQGSYEQYF
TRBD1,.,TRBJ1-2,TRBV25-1,TGTGCCAGCACGGGGGACAGGGCAGGAGGCTACACCTTC,CASTGDRAGGYTF
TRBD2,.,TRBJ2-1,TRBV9,TGTGCCAGCAGCCCGGAGGCGGGACTAGCGGGGAATGAGCAGTTCTTC,CASSPEAGLAGNEQFF
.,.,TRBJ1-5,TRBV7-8,TGTGCCAGCAGCAGCGAGGCGGTGGGCAATCAGCCCCAGCATTTT,CASSSEAVGNQPQHF
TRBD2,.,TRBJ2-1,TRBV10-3,TGTGCCATCAGTGATTTTTCGACTAGCGGAACTTACAATGAGCAGTTCTTC,CAISDFSTSGTYNEQFF
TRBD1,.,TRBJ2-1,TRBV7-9,TGTGCCAGCAGCTTAGTGGGACAGAACAATGAGCAGTTCTTC,CASSLVGQNNEQFF
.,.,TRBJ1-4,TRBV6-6,TGTGCCAGCAGGTCCCATGATAATGAAAAACTGTTTTTT,CASRSHDNEKLFF
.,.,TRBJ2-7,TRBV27,TGTGCCAGCAGTTTTCGGGCAGGGAGAACCTACGAGCAGTACTTC,CASSFRAGRTYEQYF
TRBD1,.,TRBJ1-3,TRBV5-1,TGCGCCAGCAGCCCAGGGGGCGCCGGAAACACCATATATTTT,CASSPGGAGNTIYF
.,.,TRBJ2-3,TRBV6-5,TGTGCCAGCAGTCCGCGACCGGAGTGGACGCAGTATTTT,CASSPRPEWTQYF
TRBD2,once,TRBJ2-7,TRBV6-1,TGTGCCACCGCGACAAGACTAGCGGGAGCCTACGAGCAGTACTTC,CATATRLAGAYEQYF
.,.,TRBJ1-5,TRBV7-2,TGTGCCAGCAGCTTAGTACCAGGGACCAATCAGCCCCAGCATTTT,CASSLVPGTNQPQHF
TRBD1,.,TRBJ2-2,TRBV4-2,TGTGCCAGCAGCCAACAAACAGGGGGCCGAACCGGGGAGCTGTTTTTT,CASSQQTGGRTGELFF
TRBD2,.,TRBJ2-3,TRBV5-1,TGCGCCAGCAGCCGGAGGGCTAGCGGGATCACAGATACGCAGTATTTT,CASSRRASGITDTQYF
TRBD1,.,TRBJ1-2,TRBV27,TGTGCCAGCAGTGGTCAGGACAGGGCGAGCTATGGCTACACCTTC,CASSGQDRASYGYTF
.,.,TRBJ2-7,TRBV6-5,TGTGCCAGCAGTTACTCGACCATTCACGAGCAGTACTTC,CASSYSTIHEQYF
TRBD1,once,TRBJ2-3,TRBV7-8,TGTGCCAGCAGCTTTCGCCAGGGGGCGTCAGATACGCAGTATTTT,CASSFRQGASDTQYF
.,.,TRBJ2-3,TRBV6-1,TGTGCCAGCAAGGAGGGGTGGCTATTGGCAGATACGCAGTATTTT,CASKEGWLLADTQYF